This record looks at one T cell receptor beta chain sequence and its context. Antigen unknown. Data came from immunoSEQ multiplex PCR; TCRdb stores just in-frame clones and leaves some out. The table shows tens of thousands of clones, with about 90% occurring only once. The germline V gene encodes CDR1 SGHTA and CDR2 FQGNSA. The CDR3 covers 14 residues. V lost 2 bases and J 1 base, leaving 8 bases between the germline ends. The sample is drawn from a study of OX40 agonist ivuxolimab in advanced cancers. Study-level findings and limits: Low normalized T-cell clonal expansion was additionally recorded for some nonresponders.

The sequence was obtained from an adult with an advanced solid tumor such as melanoma, head and neck, liver or kidney cancer. The sample in question was CD4+ or CD8+ T cells sorted from blood, obtained in a trial of the OX40 agonist ivuxolimab. The chain uses TRBV7-2 and TRBJ1-1; the D is unclear. CDR3 region: CASSLFVGNTEAFF. In DNA form, the CDR3 reads TGTGCCAGCAGCTTATTCGTCGGGAACACTGAAGCTTTCTTT.